These T cell receptor beta chains were read from a single sample in a study of metastatic and nonmetastatic thyroid tumors. TCRdb re-clonotyped the PCR reads via MiXCR. Counted here are 7,000 or so clones, roughly 37% occurring once; the ten biggest clones make up 40%. Sequenced: tumor tissue. Receptors were obtained from a female donor with papillary thyroid cancer or a benign thyroid nodule (not recorded which). Some clones in this sample may be carry-over from other donors' samples. Both conserved end residues are part of each CDR3. A D gene is named only where the DNA matches it firmly. Clone size is given for some rows only: seen once, a few or many times, or a class if the clone is expanded.

CDR3: CASSQYTGQGDNYGYTF; DNA: TGCGCCAGCAGCCAGTATACGGGACAGGGGGATAACTATGGCTACACCTTC; V: TRBV4-3; D: TRBD1; J: TRBJ1-2; size: -
CDR3: CSASGTSGRASDTQYF; DNA: TGCAGTGCGTCCGGGACTAGCGGGAGGGCCTCAGATACGCAGTATTTT; V: TRBV20-1; D: TRBD2; J: TRBJ2-3; size: -
CDR3: CTSSQWEGAQYF; DNA: TGCACCAGCAGCCAATGGGAAGGGGCCCAGTACTTC; V: TRBV4-1; D: -; J: TRBJ2-5; size: -
CDR3: CASSLDRAGNEQFF; DNA: TGCGCCAGCAGCCTGGACAGGGCAGGCAATGAGCAGTTCTTC; V: TRBV5-1; D: TRBD1; J: TRBJ2-1; size: once
CDR3: CASSEFAGSSGANVLTF; DNA: TGTGCCAGCAGTGAATTCGCAGGGAGCTCTGGGGCCAACGTCCTGACTTTC; V: TRBV6-1; D: -; J: TRBJ2-6; size: few
CDR3: CSAREGTGFEQYF; DNA: TGCAGTGCTAGAGAGGGGACAGGGTTCGAGCAGTACTTC; V: TRBV20-1; D: TRBD1; J: TRBJ2-7; size: -
CDR3: CASSLGSSGSSKTQYF; DNA: TGCGCCAGCAGCTTGGGAAGTAGCGGGAGTAGTAAGACCCAGTACTTC; V: TRBV5-1; D: TRBD2; J: TRBJ2-5; size: -
CDR3: CASSFYGPAGPGYTF; DNA: TGTGCCAGCAGCTTCTACGGACCCGCGGGGCCTGGCTACACCTTC; V: TRBV5-4; D: -; J: TRBJ1-2; size: many
CDR3: CSARGSGGTEAFF; DNA: TGCAGTGCTAGAGGAAGTGGGGGCACTGAAGCTTTCTTT; V: TRBV20-1; D: -; J: TRBJ1-1; size: -
CDR3: CSAESGGASYNEQFF; DNA: TGCAGTGCGGAGAGCGGGGGGGCTTCCTACAATGAGCAGTTCTTC; V: TRBV20-1; D: TRBD2; J: TRBJ2-1; size: -
CDR3: CASSPIPGTGVKQYF; DNA: TGTGCCAGCAGCCCCATTCCCGGGACAGGGGTAAAGCAGTACTTC; V: TRBV7-2; D: TRBD1; J: TRBJ2-7; size: medium-sized
CDR3: CASSFSGSDEQYF; DNA: TGTGCCAGCTCCTTCAGCGGGAGCGACGAGCAGTACTTC; V: TRBV27; D: TRBD2; J: TRBJ2-7; size: few
CDR3: CASSSSDEQFF; DNA: TGTGCCAGCAGTTCGAGCGATGAGCAGTTCTTC; V: TRBV12-3/TRBV12-4; D: -; J: TRBJ2-1; size: -
CDR3: CAQGTARHNEQFF; DNA: TGTGCACAGGGGACCGCCAGGCACAATGAGCAGTTCTTC; V: TRBV19; D: TRBD1; J: TRBJ2-1; size: -
CDR3: CASSHGQGFLAFF; DNA: TGTGCCAGCAGCCACGGACAGGGGTTTTTAGCTTTCTTT; V: TRBV3-1; D: TRBD1; J: TRBJ1-1; size: -
CDR3: CASSYSNRGNEKLFF; DNA: TGTGCCAGCAGTTACTCGAACAGGGGTAATGAAAAACTGTTTTTT; V: TRBV6-2/TRBV6-3; D: TRBD1; J: TRBJ1-4; size: few
CDR3: CITWRGFEQNYGYTF; DNA: TGCATAACCTGGAGAGGATTTGAGCAGAACTATGGCTACACCTTC; V: TRBV20-1; D: -; J: TRBJ1-2; size: -
CDR3: CASSLRSTGNTEAFF; DNA: TGCGCCAGCAGCCTGCGCTCGACAGGGAACACTGAAGCTTTCTTT; V: TRBV5-1; D: -; J: TRBJ1-1; size: -
CDR3: CASSANGPRGPHSNQPQHF; DNA: TGTGCCAGCAGTGCCAACGGGCCCCGCGGTCCCCATAGCAATCAGCCCCAGCATTTT; V: TRBV28; D: -; J: TRBJ1-5; size: -
CDR3: CASSIAIKETQYF; DNA: TGTGCCAGTAGTATAGCCATAAAAGAGACCCAGTACTTC; V: TRBV19; D: -; J: TRBJ2-5; size: -
CDR3: CASSSAPGRGLYEQYF; DNA: TGTGCCAGCAGCTCCGCCCCCGGTAGGGGCCTCTACGAGCAGTACTTC; V: TRBV11-3; D: -; J: TRBJ2-7; size: -
CDR3: CASSIGYGELFF; DNA: TGTGCCAGTAGTATCGGCTACGGGGAGCTGTTTTTT; V: TRBV19; D: -; J: TRBJ2-2; size: few
CDR3: CSAVVGSHNEQFF; DNA: TGCAGTGCCGTGGTGGGATCCCACAATGAGCAGTTCTTC; V: TRBV20-1; D: -; J: TRBJ2-1; size: once
CDR3: CASSLGSGLQGEAFF; DNA: TGTGCCAGCAGCTTAGGATCGGGTTTACAGGGTGAAGCTTTCTTT; V: TRBV7-2; D: -; J: TRBJ1-1; size: -
CDR3: CASTVRPGELFF; DNA: TGTGCCAGCACAGTCCGGCCCGGGGAGCTGTTTTTT; V: TRBV2; D: -; J: TRBJ2-2; size: -
CDR3: CSARLLSSNQPQHF; DNA: TGCAGTGCTAGGCTCCTCTCTAGCAATCAGCCCCAGCATTTT; V: TRBV20-1; D: -; J: TRBJ1-5; size: -
CDR3: CASSPQLAVSTDTQYF; DNA: TGTGCCAGCAGCCCGCAGCTAGCGGTGAGCACAGATACGCAGTATTTT; V: TRBV7-2; D: TRBD2; J: TRBJ2-3; size: -
CDR3: CSARVGYEQYF; DNA: TGCAGTGCCCGGGTGGGGTACGAGCAGTACTTC; V: TRBV20-1; D: -; J: TRBJ2-7; size: -
CDR3: CASSPADSDPYEQYF; DNA: TGTGCCAGCAGCCCCGCGGACAGTGACCCCTACGAGCAGTACTTC; V: TRBV6-1; D: -; J: TRBJ2-7; size: -
CDR3: CASSGQGPGELFF; DNA: TGTGCCAGCAGTGGACAGGGTCCCGGGGAGCTGTTTTTT; V: TRBV2; D: TRBD1; J: TRBJ2-2; size: medium-sized
CDR3: CASSYGTGSYEQYF; DNA: TGTGCCAGTTCATATGGGACAGGTTCCTACGAGCAGTACTTC; V: TRBV18; D: TRBD1; J: TRBJ2-7; size: -
CDR3: CASTRTGMSNQPHHF; DNA: TGTGCCAGCACCCGGACAGGTATGAGCAATCAGCCCCATCATTTT; V: TRBV6-2/TRBV6-3; D: TRBD1; J: TRBJ1-5; size: few
CDR3: CASSRLGEQYF; DNA: TGTGCCAGCAGTCGCCTGGGAGAGCAGTACTTC; V: TRBV28; D: -; J: TRBJ2-7; size: -
CDR3: CASIRDGEGNSPLHF; DNA: TGTGCCAGCATAAGAGACGGGGAAGGAAATTCACCCCTCCACTTT; V: TRBV6-1; D: -; J: TRBJ1-6; size: -
CDR3: CSATWASGSALYNEQFF; DNA: TGCAGTGCCACATGGGCTAGCGGGAGTGCGCTCTACAATGAGCAGTTCTTC; V: TRBV20-1; D: TRBD2; J: TRBJ2-1; size: -
CDR3: CASSLIGQNANEQYF; DNA: TGTGCCAGCAGTTTAATTGGGCAGAACGCAAACGAGCAGTACTTC; V: TRBV28; D: -; J: TRBJ2-7; size: -
CDR3: CSARAKTGHSGNTIYF; DNA: TGCAGTGCTAGGGCCAAGACAGGCCACTCTGGAAACACCATATATTTT; V: TRBV20-1; D: -; J: TRBJ1-3; size: -
CDR3: CASSTQSGSHEQYF; DNA: TGTGCCAGCAGTACCCAATCAGGTTCCCACGAGCAGTACTTC; V: TRBV6-1; D: -; J: TRBJ2-7; size: -
CDR3: CASSLGDWQMGYTF; DNA: TGTGCCAGCAGCTTAGGGGACTGGCAAATGGGCTACACCTTC; V: TRBV11-2; D: -; J: TRBJ1-2; size: medium-sized
CDR3: CASSSLGGYGLGEQYF; DNA: TGTGCCAGCAGTTCACTGGGGGGGTATGGGTTGGGCGAGCAGTACTTC; V: TRBV28; D: TRBD2; J: TRBJ2-7; size: few
CDR3: CASSLDHAAGINEQFF; DNA: TGTGCCAGCAGCTTAGATCACGCAGCGGGGATCAATGAGCAGTTCTTC; V: TRBV11-2; D: TRBD2; J: TRBJ2-1; size: -